These 5 T cell receptor beta chains were sequenced from one sample in a study of CD8 T cells in Susac syndrome. Random hexamers served to reverse transcribe roughly 0.5 to 1 ug RNA. One entry per CDR3 protein, called by TCRdb with MiXCR from the immunoSEQ multiplex PCR reads. This sample has 70,000 or so distinct CDR3 sequences, with roughly 94% found just once. The sample was CD8+ T cells from PBMCs. Every receptor here comes from a human donor with multiple sclerosis.

The chain joins TRBV28 to TRBJ2-3; no firm D call. In germline, CDR1 is MDHEN, CDR2 SYDVKM. This CDR3 is built from 16 residues. Trimming cost V 2 bases and J 5 bases, with 17 bases left between them. As DNA, the CDR3 is TGTGCCAGCAGTTTACGCGAGTCCTTCTCTCGAGATACGCAGTATTTT. Translation: CASSLRESFSRDTQYF.

This clonotype was seen just once. The chain employs TRBV30 and TRBJ1-1, with TRBD1 matching 7 bases. Germline CDR1 GTSNPN, CDR2 SVGIG (reference sequence). This CDR3 is 14 amino acids long. Trimming at V came to 7 bases and at J to 4 bases, leaving 12 bases not matched to a gene. CDR3 residues: CAFSKTGEFTEAFF. The CDR3 DNA reads as TGTGCCTTTTCGAAAACAGGGGAATTCACTGAAGCTTTCTTT. Full variable domain (rest looked up from reference TRBV30 and TRBJ1-1): SQTIHQWPATLVQPVGSPLSLECTVEGTSNPNLYWYRQAAGRGLQLLFYSVGIGQISSEVPQNLSASRPQDRQFILSSKKLLLSDSGFYLCAFSKTGEFTEAFFGQGTRLTVV.

The chain links TRBV7-9 to TRBJ2-3, with 9 bases that match TRBD1. Germline-derived CDR1 and CDR2 are SEHNR and FQNEAQ (reference sequence). The V and J ends lost 5 bases and 2 bases, in that order; junction bases with no gene match: 2. This CDR3 has 14 amino acids. CDR3 protein: CASSRQGVTDTQYF. The CDR3, as DNA: TGTGCCAGCAGCCGACAGGGGGTCACAGATACGCAGTATTTT. Complete variable domain (other parts from reference TRBV7-9 and TRBJ2-3): DTGVSQNPRHKITKRGQNVTFRCDPISEHNRLYWYRQTLGQGPEFLTYFQNEAQLEKSRLLSDRFSAERPKGSFSTLEIQRTEQGDSAMYLCASSRQGVTDTQYFGPGTRLTVL.

The chain is built from TRBV15 and TRBJ1-2; unclear D gene. The CDR3 is 11 amino acids. V was pared by 8 bases and J by 4 bases, with 8 bases between. The germline CDR1 and CDR2 sequences are LNHNV and YYDKDF (reference sequence). Here the CDR3 reads CATSDLYGYTF. Written as DNA, the CDR3 is TGTGCCACCTCCGACCTCTATGGCTACACCTTC.

The chain joins TRBV12-3 or TRBV12-4 to TRBJ2-5; no clear D gene. V was shortened by 5 bases and J by 2 bases, with 0 bases between the two germline ends. The CDR3 has 10 amino acids. CDR3 residues: CASSQETQYF. The CDR3 coding sequence is TGTGCCAGCAGTCAAGAGACCCAGTACTTC.